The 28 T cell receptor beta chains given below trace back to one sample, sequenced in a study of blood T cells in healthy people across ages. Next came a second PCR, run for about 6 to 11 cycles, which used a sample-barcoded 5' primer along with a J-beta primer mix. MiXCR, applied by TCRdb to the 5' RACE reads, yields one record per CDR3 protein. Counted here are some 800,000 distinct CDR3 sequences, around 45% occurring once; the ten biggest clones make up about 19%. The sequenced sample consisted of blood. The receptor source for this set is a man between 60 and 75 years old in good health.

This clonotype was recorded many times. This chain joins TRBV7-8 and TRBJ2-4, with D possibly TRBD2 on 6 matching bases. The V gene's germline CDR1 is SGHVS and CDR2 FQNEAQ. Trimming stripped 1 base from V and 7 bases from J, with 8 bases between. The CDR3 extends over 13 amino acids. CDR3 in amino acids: CASSLVGGNIQYF. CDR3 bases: TGTGCCAGCAGCTTAGTCGGGGGTAACATTCAGTACTTC.

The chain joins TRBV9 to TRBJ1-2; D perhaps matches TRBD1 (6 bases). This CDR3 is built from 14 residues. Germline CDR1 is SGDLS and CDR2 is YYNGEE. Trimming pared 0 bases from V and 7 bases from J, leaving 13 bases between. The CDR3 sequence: CASSVDTGLSGYTF. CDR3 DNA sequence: TGTGCCAGCAGCGTAGACACAGGGCTTAGTGGCTACACCTTC.

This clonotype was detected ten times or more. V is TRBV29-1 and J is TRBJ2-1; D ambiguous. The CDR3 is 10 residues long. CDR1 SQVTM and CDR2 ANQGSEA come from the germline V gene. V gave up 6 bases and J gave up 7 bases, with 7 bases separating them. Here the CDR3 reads CSVKKNEQFF. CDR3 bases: TGCAGCGTAAAGAAGAATGAGCAGTTCTTC.

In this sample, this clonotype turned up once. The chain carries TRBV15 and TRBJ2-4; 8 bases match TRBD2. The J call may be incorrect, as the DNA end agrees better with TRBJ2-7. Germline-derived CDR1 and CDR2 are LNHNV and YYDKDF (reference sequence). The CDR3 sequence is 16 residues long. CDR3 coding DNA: TGTGCCACCAGCAGCAGTGTGGGACTAGTCTACTACGAGCAGTACTTC. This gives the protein CATSSSVGLVYYEQYF.

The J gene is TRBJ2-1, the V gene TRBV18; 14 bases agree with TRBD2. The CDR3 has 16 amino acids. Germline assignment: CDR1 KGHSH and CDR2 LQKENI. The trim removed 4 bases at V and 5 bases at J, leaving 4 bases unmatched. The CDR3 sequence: CASSRTSGGSNNEQFF. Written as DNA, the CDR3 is TGTGCCAGCTCACGGACTAGCGGGGGGAGCAACAATGAGCAGTTCTTC.

CDR3 nucleotide sequence: TGTGCCAGCAGCTTATATTGGGGGGAAAACTATGGCTACACCTTC. As protein: CASSLYWGENYGYTF. The chain has TRBV7-2 and TRBJ1-2; a weak D match, TRBD1 (5 bases). The V end lost 2 bases, the J end lost 2 bases, and 12 bases lay between the germline ends. From germline, CDR1 is SGHTA and CDR2 FQGNSA. This CDR3 has 15 residues.

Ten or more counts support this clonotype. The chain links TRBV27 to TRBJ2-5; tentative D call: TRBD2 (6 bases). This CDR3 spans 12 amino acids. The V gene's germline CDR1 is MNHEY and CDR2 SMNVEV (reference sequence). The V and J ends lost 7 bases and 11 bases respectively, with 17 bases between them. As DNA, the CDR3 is TGTGCCAGCAACCAAACCCCGGGGGAGCAGTACTTC. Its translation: CASNQTPGEQYF.

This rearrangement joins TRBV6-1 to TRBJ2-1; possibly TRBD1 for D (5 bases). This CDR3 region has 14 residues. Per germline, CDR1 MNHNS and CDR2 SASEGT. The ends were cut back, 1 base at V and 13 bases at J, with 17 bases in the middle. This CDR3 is CASSEVRGRETQFF. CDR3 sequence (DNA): TGTGCCAGCAGTGAAGTTAGGGGCCGAGAGACCCAGTTCTTC.

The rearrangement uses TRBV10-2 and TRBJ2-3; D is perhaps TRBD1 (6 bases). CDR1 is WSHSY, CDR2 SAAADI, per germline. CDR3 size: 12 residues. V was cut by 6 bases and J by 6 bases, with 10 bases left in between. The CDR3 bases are TGCGCCAGCAGGTCCCAGGGGGATACGCAGTATTTT. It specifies CASRSQGDTQYF.

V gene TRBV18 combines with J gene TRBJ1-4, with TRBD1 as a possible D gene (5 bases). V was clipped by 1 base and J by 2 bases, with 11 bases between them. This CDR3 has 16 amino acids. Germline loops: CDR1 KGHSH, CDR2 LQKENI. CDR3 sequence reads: CASSPRSRGTNEKLFF. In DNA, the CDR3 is TGTGCCAGCTCACCACGGAGCCGGGGGACTAATGAAAAACTGTTTTTT.

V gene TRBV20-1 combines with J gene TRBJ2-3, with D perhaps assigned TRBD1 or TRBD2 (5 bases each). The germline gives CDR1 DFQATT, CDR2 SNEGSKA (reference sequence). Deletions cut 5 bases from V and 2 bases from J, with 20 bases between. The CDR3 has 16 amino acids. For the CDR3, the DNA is TGCAGTGCTGTTGACCGAATACTAGGGGCCACAGATACGCAGTATTTT. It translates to CSAVDRILGATDTQYF.

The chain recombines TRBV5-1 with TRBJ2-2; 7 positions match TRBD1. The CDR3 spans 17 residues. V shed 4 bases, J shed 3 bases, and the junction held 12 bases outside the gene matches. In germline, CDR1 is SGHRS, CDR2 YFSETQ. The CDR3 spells CASSVGQTSGDTGELFF. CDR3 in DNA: TGCGCCAGCAGCGTGGGACAGACGTCCGGTGACACCGGGGAGCTGTTTTTT. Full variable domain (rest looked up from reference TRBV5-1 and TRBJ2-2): KAGVTQTPRYLIKTRGQQVTLSCSPISGHRSVSWYQQTPGQGLQFLFEYFSETQRNKGNFPGRFSGRQFSNSRSEMNVSTLELGDSALYLCASSVGQTSGDTGELFFGEGSRLTVL.

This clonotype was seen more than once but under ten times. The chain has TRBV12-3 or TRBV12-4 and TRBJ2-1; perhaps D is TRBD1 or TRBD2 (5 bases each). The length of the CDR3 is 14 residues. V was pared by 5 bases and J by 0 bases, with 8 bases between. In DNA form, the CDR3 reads TGTGCCAGCAGTGCCGGGGCCTCCTACAATGAGCAGTTCTTC. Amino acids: CASSAGASYNEQFF.

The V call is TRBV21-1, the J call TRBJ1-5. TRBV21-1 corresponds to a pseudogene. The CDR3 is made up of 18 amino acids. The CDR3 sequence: CASSKESSQKYSNQPQHF. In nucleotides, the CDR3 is TGTGCCAGCAGCAAAGAGAGTTCCCAGAAATATAGCAATCAGCCCCAGCATTTT.

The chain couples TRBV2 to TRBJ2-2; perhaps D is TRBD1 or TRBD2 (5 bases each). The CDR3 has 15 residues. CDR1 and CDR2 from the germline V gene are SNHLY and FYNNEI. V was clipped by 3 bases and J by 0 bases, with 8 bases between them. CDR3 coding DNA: TGTGCCAGCAGTGACTGGGGGACGAACACCGGGGAGCTGTTTTTT. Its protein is CASSDWGTNTGELFF.

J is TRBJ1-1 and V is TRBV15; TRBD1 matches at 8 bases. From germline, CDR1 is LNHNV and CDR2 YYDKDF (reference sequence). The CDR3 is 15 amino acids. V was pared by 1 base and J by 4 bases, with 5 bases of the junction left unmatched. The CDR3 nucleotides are TGTGCCACCAGCAGAGGAACAGGGGGACTCACTGAAGCTTTCTTT. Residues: CATSRGTGGLTEAFF.

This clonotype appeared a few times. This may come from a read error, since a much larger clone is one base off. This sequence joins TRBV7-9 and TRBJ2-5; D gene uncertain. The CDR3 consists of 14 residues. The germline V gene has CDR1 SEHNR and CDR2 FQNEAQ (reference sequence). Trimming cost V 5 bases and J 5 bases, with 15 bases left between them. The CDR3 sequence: CASSVVGREETQYF. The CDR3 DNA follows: TGTGCCAGCAGCGTAGTTGGCCGCGAGGAGACCCAGTACTTC.

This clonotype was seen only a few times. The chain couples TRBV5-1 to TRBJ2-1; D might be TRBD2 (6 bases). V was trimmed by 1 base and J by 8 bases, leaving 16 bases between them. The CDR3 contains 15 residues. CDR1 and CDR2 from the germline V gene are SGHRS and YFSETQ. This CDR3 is CASSLISGVIDEQFF. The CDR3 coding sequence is TGCGCCAGCAGCTTGATCTCGGGGGTTATCGATGAGCAGTTCTTC. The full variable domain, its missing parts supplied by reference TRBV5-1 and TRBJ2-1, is KAGVTQTPRYLIKTRGQQVTLSCSPISGHRSVSWYQQTPGQGLQFLFEYFSETQRNKGNFPGRFSGRQFSNSRSEMNVSTLELGDSALYLCASSLISGVIDEQFFGPGTRLTVL.

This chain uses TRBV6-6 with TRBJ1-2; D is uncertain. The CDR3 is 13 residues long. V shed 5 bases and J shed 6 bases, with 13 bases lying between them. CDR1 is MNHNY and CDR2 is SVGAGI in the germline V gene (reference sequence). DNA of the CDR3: TGTGCCAGCAGTCGGGCCCGAGTCGATGGCTACACCTTC. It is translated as CASSRARVDGYTF.

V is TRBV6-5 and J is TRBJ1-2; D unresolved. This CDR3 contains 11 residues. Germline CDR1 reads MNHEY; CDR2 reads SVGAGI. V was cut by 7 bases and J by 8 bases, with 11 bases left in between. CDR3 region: CASKHAEGYTF. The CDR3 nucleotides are TGTGCCAGCAAACACGCTGAGGGCTACACCTTC.

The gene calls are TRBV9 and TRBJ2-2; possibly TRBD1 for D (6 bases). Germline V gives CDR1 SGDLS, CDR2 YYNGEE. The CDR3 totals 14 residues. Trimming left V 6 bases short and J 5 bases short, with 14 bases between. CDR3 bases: TGTGCCAGCAACAGGGTGTCGGGAACCGGGGAGCTGTTTTTT. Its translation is CASNRVSGTGELFF.

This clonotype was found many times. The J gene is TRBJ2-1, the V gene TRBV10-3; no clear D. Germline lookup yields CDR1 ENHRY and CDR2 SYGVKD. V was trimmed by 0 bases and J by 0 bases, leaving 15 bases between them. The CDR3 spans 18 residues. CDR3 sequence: CAISESRTNLGSYNEQFF. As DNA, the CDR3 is TGTGCCATCAGTGAGTCTAGGACGAATCTGGGCTCCTACAATGAGCAGTTCTTC.

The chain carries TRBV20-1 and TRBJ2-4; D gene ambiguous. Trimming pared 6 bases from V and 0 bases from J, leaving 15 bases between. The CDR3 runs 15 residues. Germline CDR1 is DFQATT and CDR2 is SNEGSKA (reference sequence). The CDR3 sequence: CSASDPDAAKNIQYF. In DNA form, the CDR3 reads TGCAGTGCCTCGGACCCTGACGCAGCCAAAAACATTCAGTACTTC.

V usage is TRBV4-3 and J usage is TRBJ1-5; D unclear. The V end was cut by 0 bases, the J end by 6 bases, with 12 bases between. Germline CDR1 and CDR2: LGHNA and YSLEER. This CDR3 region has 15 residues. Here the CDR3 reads CASSQDRGVTQPQHF. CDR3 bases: TGCGCCAGCAGCCAAGATCGGGGAGTGACTCAGCCCCAGCATTTT.

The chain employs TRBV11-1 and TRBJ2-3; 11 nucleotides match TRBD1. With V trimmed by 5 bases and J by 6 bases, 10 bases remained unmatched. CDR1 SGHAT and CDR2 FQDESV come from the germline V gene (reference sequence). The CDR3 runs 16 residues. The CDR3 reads CASSPGTGGSSDTQYF. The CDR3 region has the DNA TGTGCCAGCAGCCCCGGGACAGGGGGGTCGAGCGATACGCAGTATTTT.

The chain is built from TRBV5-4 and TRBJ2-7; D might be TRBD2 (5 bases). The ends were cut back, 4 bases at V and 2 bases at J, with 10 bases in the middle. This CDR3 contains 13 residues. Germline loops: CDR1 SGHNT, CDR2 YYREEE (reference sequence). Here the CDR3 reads CASSTDLAYEQYF. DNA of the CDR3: TGTGCCAGCAGCACGGACTTAGCCTACGAGCAGTACTTC. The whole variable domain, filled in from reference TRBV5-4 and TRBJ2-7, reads ETGVTQSPTHLIKTRGQQVTLRCSSQSGHNTVSWYQQALGQGPQFIFQYYREEENGRGNFPPRFSGLQFPNYSSELNVNALELDDSALYLCASSTDLAYEQYFGPGTRLTVT.

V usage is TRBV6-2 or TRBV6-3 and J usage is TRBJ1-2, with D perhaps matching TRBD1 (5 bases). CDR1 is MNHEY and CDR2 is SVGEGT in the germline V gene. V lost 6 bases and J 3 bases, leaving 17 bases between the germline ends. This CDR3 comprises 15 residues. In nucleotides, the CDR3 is TGTGCCAGCAGCCCGGGACGCCTGTCGCACTATGGCTACACCTTC. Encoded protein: CASSPGRLSHYGYTF.

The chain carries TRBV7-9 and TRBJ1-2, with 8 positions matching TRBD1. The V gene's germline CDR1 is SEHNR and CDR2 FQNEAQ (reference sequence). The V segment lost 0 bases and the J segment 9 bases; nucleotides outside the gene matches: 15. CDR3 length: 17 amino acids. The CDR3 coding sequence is TGTGCCAGCAGCTTAGCCTCCGGACAGGGCGTCCCCAATAGCTACACCTTC. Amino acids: CASSLASGQGVPNSYTF.